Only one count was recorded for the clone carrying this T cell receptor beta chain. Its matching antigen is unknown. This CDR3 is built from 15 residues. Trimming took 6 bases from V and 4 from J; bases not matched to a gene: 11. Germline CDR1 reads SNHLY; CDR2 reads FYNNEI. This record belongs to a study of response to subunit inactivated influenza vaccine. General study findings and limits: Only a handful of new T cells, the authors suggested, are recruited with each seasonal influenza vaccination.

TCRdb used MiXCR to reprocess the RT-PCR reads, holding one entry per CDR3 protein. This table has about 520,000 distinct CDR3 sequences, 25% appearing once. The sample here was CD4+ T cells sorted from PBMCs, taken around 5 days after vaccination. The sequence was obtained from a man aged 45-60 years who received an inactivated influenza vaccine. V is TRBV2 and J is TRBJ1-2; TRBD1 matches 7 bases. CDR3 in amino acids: CASRAGTASSYGYTF. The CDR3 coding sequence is TGTGCCAGCAGGGCCGGGACAGCCTCCTCCTATGGCTACACCTTC.